Below are 22 T cell receptor beta chains sequenced from a single sample in a study of control samples from healthy donors and cancer patients. Clones were read by immunoSEQ multiplex PCR, and TCRdb kept only the in-frame ones, dropping some. Altogether about 35,000 clones are present, approximately 94% being singletons, with the ten largest covering around 1.8%. Sequenced material: PBMCs. These receptors were taken from a man aged 35 to 55 with colorectal cancer.

This chain joins TRBV6-1 and TRBJ2-6; no firm D call. The V end was cut by 2 bases, the J end by 4 bases, with 15 bases between. Germline V gene data show CDR1 as MNHNS and CDR2 as SASEGT. CDR3 length: 17 amino acids. The CDR3 sequence is CASSELDQLLGANVLTF. The CDR3 DNA reads as TGTGCCAGCAGTGAATTAGATCAGTTGCTGGGGGCCAACGTCCTGACTTTC.

This sequence joins TRBV27 and TRBJ1-1, with D perhaps TRBD1 (5 bases). This CDR3 region has 15 residues. Germline V CDR1 and CDR2: MNHEY, SMNVEV (reference sequence). Trimming pared 3 bases from V and 4 bases from J, leaving 15 bases between. The CDR3 bases are TGTGCCAGCAGTTTCTCTCTTGACGGGGCCACTGAAGCTTTCTTT. Translation: CASSFSLDGATEAFF.

The chain has TRBV6-1 and TRBJ2-3; D could derive from TRBD1 or TRBD2 (5 bases each). The CDR3 runs to 16 residues. V was clipped by 4 bases and J by 2 bases, with 16 bases between them. The germline V gene has CDR1 MNHNS and CDR2 SASEGT. The CDR3 is CASSGPGTLNTDTQYF. The DNA of the CDR3 is TGTGCCAGCAGTGGCCCCGGGACCCTAAACACAGATACGCAGTATTTT.

The chain has TRBV9 and TRBJ2-2; 7 bases fit TRBD1. The V gene's germline CDR1 is SGDLS and CDR2 YYNGEE. V shed 0 bases and J 1 base; nucleotides not matched to a gene: 0. The CDR3 totals 15 residues. The CDR3 is CASSVGTGNTGELFF. For the CDR3, the DNA is TGTGCCAGCAGCGTAGGGACAGGGAACACCGGGGAGCTGTTTTTT. The whole variable domain, filled in from reference TRBV9 and TRBJ2-2, reads DSGVTQTPKHLITATGQRVTLRCSPRSGDLSVYWYQQSLDQGLQFLIQYYNGEERAKGNILERFSAQQFPDLHSELNLSSLELGDSALYFCASSVGTGNTGELFFGEGSRLTVL.

This chain uses TRBV6-5 with TRBJ1-2; TRBD1 aligns across 10 bases. J was trimmed by 8 bases and V by 0 bases; bases with no gene match: 3. Looked up from germline, CDR1 is MNHEY and CDR2 is SVGAGI. The CDR3 has 14 residues. CDR3 sequence: CASSYSRTGGGYTF. The CDR3 DNA reads TGTGCCAGCAGTTACTCGAGGACAGGGGGAGGCTACACCTTC.

This chain uses TRBV5-4 with TRBJ2-5, with 10 bases identical to TRBD1. V was pared by 3 bases and J by 4 bases, with 6 bases of the junction left unmatched. The CDR3 is made up of 15 amino acids. Germline lookup yields CDR1 SGHNT and CDR2 YYREEE (reference sequence). In nucleotides, the CDR3 is TGTGCCAGCAGCTGGGACAGGGGTCTATCAGAGACCCAGTACTTC. Translating it yields CASSWDRGLSETQYF.

This chain links TRBV6-5 with TRBJ2-1, with D unresolved. V was shortened by 0 bases and J by 10 bases, with 10 bases between the two germline ends. The germline V gene has CDR1 MNHEY and CDR2 SVGAGI. This CDR3 comprises 13 residues. CDR3 nucleotide sequence: TGTGCCAGCAGTTACTCCTGGGGTTACGAGCAGTTCTTC. Protein product: CASSYSWGYEQFF.

This chain uses TRBV6-5 with TRBJ2-3; 8 nucleotides agree with TRBD2. With 5 bases clipped from V and 7 bases from J, the junction kept 11 bases outside the gene matches. The CDR3 extends over 15 amino acids. The V gene's germline CDR1 is MNHEY and CDR2 SVGAGI. The CDR3 loop reads CASSREGVYPNTQYF. The CDR3 DNA sequence: TGTGCCAGCAGTCGGGAGGGGGTTTACCCCAATACGCAGTATTTT.

This chain connects TRBV7-9 to TRBJ2-3; 8 nucleotides align to TRBD2. CDR1 and CDR2 from the germline V gene are SEHNR and FQNEAQ (reference sequence). V was pared by 6 bases and J by 2 bases, with 10 bases of the junction left unmatched. CDR3 size: 16 residues. The CDR3 sequence: CASSGQGGGPTDTQYF. In DNA, the CDR3 is TGTGCCAGCAGTGGCCAGGGCGGGGGGCCCACAGATACGCAGTATTTT.

The gene calls are TRBV12-3 or TRBV12-4 and TRBJ1-5; no firm D call. The CDR3 has 13 residues. The V and J ends lost 5 bases and 6 bases respectively, with 11 bases between them. The CDR3 region has the DNA TGTGCCAGCAGTACCCAGGCTCCTCAGCCCCAGCATTTT. It encodes CASSTQAPQPQHF.

The chain couples TRBV7-9 to TRBJ2-7; 8 positions match TRBD2. Trimming took 3 bases from V and 6 from J; bases not matched to a gene: 10. CDR1 and CDR2 (germline): SEHNR, FQNEAQ (reference sequence). The CDR3 extends over 15 amino acids. The CDR3 region is CASSLAGLVSGEQYF. Here the CDR3 DNA reads TGTGCCAGCAGCTTGGCGGGACTAGTCTCGGGCGAGCAGTACTTC.

V usage is TRBV18 and J usage is TRBJ1-1; no firm D call. V lost 6 bases to trimming and J lost 5 bases, with 16 bases between them. This CDR3 is built from 14 residues. The germline CDR1 and CDR2 sequences are KGHSH and LQKENI. The CDR3 DNA is TGTGCCAGCTCTCGGGATGATTTGAGTACTGAAGCTTTCTTT. As protein: CASSRDDLSTEAFF. The whole variable domain, filled in from reference TRBV18 and TRBJ1-1, reads NAGVMQNPRHLVRRRGQEARLRCSPMKGHSHVYWYRQLPEEGLKFMVYLQKENIIDESGMPKERFSAEFPKEGPSILRIQQVVRGDSAAYFCASSRDDLSTEAFFGQGTRLTVV.

This chain joins TRBV3-1 (or the pseudogene TRBV3-2) and TRBJ1-2; 11 bases line up with TRBD1. The trim removed 4 bases at V and 5 bases at J, leaving 3 bases unmatched. Germline loops: CDR1 LGHDT, CDR2 YNNKEL (reference sequence). CDR3 length: 14 amino acids. The CDR3 spells CASSPGTGGYGYTF. In DNA, the CDR3 is TGTGCCAGCAGCCCCGGGACAGGGGGATATGGCTACACCTTC.

This rearrangement joins TRBV9 to TRBJ2-1, with 11 bases matching TRBD2. The germline CDR1 and CDR2 sequences are SGDLS and YYNGEE. Losses at the gene ends were 3 bases for V and 0 bases for J; bases not matched to a gene: 8. This CDR3 is 18 amino acids long. The chain's CDR3 is CASSELAGASSSYNEQFF. The CDR3 region has the DNA TGTGCCAGCAGCGAACTAGCGGGGGCCTCGAGCTCCTACAATGAGCAGTTCTTC. Together with reference TRBV9 and TRBJ2-1, the CDR3 gives the full variable domain: DSGVTQTPKHLITATGQRVTLRCSPRSGDLSVYWYQQSLDQGLQFLIQYYNGEERAKGNILERFSAQQFPDLHSELNLSSLELGDSALYFCASSELAGASSSYNEQFFGPGTRLTVL.

The chain couples TRBV6-5 to TRBJ1-3; D uncertain. Germline values: CDR1 MNHEY, CDR2 SVGAGI. Trimming shortened V by 6 bases and J by 0 bases, and 12 bases separated the two germline ends. The CDR3 length is 15 residues. The CDR3 nucleotides read TGTGCCAGCAGCCGTTTGGCAGTCTCTGGAAACACCATATATTTT. Amino acid sequence: CASSRLAVSGNTIYF.

The chain couples TRBV6-5 to TRBJ1-1; possibly TRBD1 for D (5 bases). Deletions cut 5 bases from V and 8 bases from J, with 15 bases between. Germline-derived CDR1 and CDR2 are MNHEY and SVGAGI. The CDR3 sequence is 13 residues long. CDR3 loop: CASSLPGVREAFF. CDR3 sequence (DNA): TGTGCCAGCAGTCTCCCGGGGGTAAGGGAAGCTTTCTTT.

The chain recombines TRBV2 with TRBJ2-7, with TRBD2 matching 9 bases. Losses at the gene ends were 6 bases for V and 4 bases for J; bases not matched to a gene: 7. This CDR3 spans 14 amino acids. Germline lookup yields CDR1 SNHLY and CDR2 FYNNEI. The CDR3 DNA reads as TGTGCCAGCAGCTCGGGCGGGGGGGCTTACGAGCAGTACTTC. Amino acids: CASSSGGGAYEQYF.

J is TRBJ1-2 and V is TRBV30, with D possibly being TRBD1 (5 bases). With 5 bases removed from V and 2 bases from J, the gap between germline ends came to 21 bases. Germline loops: CDR1 GTSNPN, CDR2 SVGIG (reference sequence). This CDR3 comprises 16 residues. The CDR3, as DNA: TGTGCCTGGGGGGAGATAGGGGCAGGGCGCAACTATGGCTACACCTTC. Protein: CAWGEIGAGRNYGYTF.

In the case of this clone: Other DNA sequences in the same sample also yield this CDR3. V usage is TRBV6-5 and J usage is TRBJ1-1; TRBD1 is a possible D gene (5 bases). This CDR3 has 16 amino acids. With 0 bases removed from V and 5 bases from J, the gap between germline ends came to 16 bases. The V gene's germline CDR1 is MNHEY and CDR2 SVGAGI. CDR3 protein: CASSYSGRGLGTEAFF. CDR3 in DNA: TGTGCCAGCAGTTACTCGGGGAGGGGTCTAGGTACTGAAGCTTTCTTT.

The chain uses TRBV7-2 and TRBJ1-1, with no clear D. CDR1 is SGHTA and CDR2 is FQGNSA in the germline V gene. Trimming took off 4 bases at V and 1 base at J, with 13 bases between the two ends. The CDR3 spans 15 residues. CDR3 DNA sequence: TGTGCCAGCAGCTCGGGAACGGGCTGGAACACTGAAGCTTTCTTT. Its protein product is CASSSGTGWNTEAFF.

The J gene is TRBJ2-1, the V gene TRBV19, with D perhaps TRBD1 (5 bases). Germline V gene sequence: CDR1 LNHDA, CDR2 SQIVND (reference sequence). The CDR3 extends over 14 amino acids. The V gene lost 3 bases and the J gene lost 7 bases, with 13 bases spanning the gap. The CDR3 DNA sequence: TGTGCCAGTAGTATCCGGACACTGGGGAATGAGCAGTTCTTC. It yields the protein CASSIRTLGNEQFF.

The DNA for the CDR3 is TGTGCCAGCAGCCGGGACAGCAGCACAGATACGCAGTATTTT. Its protein product is CASSRDSSTDTQYF. The V and J genes are TRBV13 and TRBJ2-3; 7 nucleotides agree with TRBD1. This CDR3 contains 14 residues. The V gene end was trimmed by 5 bases and the J gene end by 0 bases; junction bases not matched to a gene: 2. Germline CDR1 PRHDT, CDR2 FYEKMQ (reference sequence).